A selection of T cell receptor beta chains follows, all from one sample in a study of cytomegalovirus exposure and HLA in healthy donors. Sequenced by immunoSEQ multiplex PCR; TCRdb stores in-frame clones only, minus some. The repertoire holds more than 90,000 clones, with roughly 74% as singletons. Input material: PBMCs. These receptors came from a woman aged 25 to 39 in good health and CMV-seronegative. The CDR3 runs from the conserved cysteine through the conserved F or W. The D gene is left open where the match is weak. A clone size is listed for some rows: how often the clone was seen (once, few, many), or a class if it is expanded.

clone_size j_call v_call d_call cdr3_aa cdr3_nt
NA TRBJ2-7 TRBV2 NA CASSDERAHEQYF TGTGCCAGCAGTGACGAGCGGGCCCACGAGCAGTACTTC
NA TRBJ2-2 TRBV27 NA CASRNLNTGELFF TGTGCCAGCAGGAATCTAAACACCGGGGAGCTGTTTTTT
NA TRBJ1-1 TRBV6-5 TRBD1 CASSWTGNTEAFF TGTGCCAGCAGTTGGACAGGGAACACTGAAGCTTTCTTT
NA TRBJ2-3 TRBV5-1 NA CASSFADSTDTQYF TGCGCCAGCAGCTTTGCAGATAGCACAGATACGCAGTATTTT
NA TRBJ1-1 TRBV7-2 TRBD1 CASSHGTGKMNTEAFF TGTGCCAGCAGCCACGGGACAGGGAAGATGAACACTGAAGCTTTCTTT
NA TRBJ2-1 TRBV29-1 NA CSVEGRGRYNEQFF TGCAGCGTTGAAGGGAGAGGGAGATACAATGAGCAGTTCTTC
NA TRBJ2-7 TRBV27 NA CASGGGATYEQYF TGTGCCAGCGGGGGAGGTGCCACCTACGAGCAGTACTTC
NA TRBJ1-1 TRBV5-1 NA CASSLSWEGEKAFF TGCGCCAGCAGCTTGTCTTGGGAGGGAGAAAAAGCTTTCTTT
NA TRBJ1-1 TRBV27 NA CASSHGGGRGGTEAFF TGTGCCAGCAGCCACGGGGGAGGTAGGGGGGGAACTGAAGCTTTCTTT
NA TRBJ1-1 TRBV2 TRBD1 CASSGNRGITEAFF TGTGCCAGCAGTGGGAACAGGGGAATCACTGAAGCTTTCTTT
NA TRBJ2-7 TRBV5-5 TRBD1 CASSEPGQGSYEQYF TGTGCCAGCAGCGAGCCGGGACAGGGATCCTACGAGCAGTACTTC
NA TRBJ2-2 TRBV6-6 NA CASFPEGSANTGELFF TGTGCCAGCTTCCCGGAGGGATCCGCGAACACCGGGGAGCTGTTTTTT
NA TRBJ1-1 TRBV10-1 NA CADGRMNTEAFF TGCGCCGATGGGAGAATGAACACTGAAGCTTTCTTT
NA TRBJ1-5 TRBV6-5 TRBD1 CASSLEQGANQPQHF TGTGCCAGCAGTTTGGAACAGGGGGCGAATCAGCCCCAGCATTTT
NA TRBJ2-2 TRBV6-4 NA CASSRTVQNTGELFF TGTGCCAGCAGTCGGACAGTTCAGAACACCGGGGAGCTGTTTTTT
NA TRBJ1-5 TRBV19 NA CASSRGGGQPQHF TGTGCCAGTAGTCGGGGAGGGGGTCAGCCCCAGCATTTT
NA TRBJ1-1 TRBV7-2 NA CASSWGPGNTEAFF TGTGCCAGCAGCTGGGGGCCTGGGAACACTGAAGCTTTCTTT
NA TRBJ2-5 TRBV6-5 NA CASGWGRETQYF TGTGCCAGCGGGTGGGGCAGGGAGACCCAGTACTTC
NA TRBJ1-6 TRBV25-1 NA CASSDRDGSPLHF TGTGCCAGCAGTGACAGGGATGGTTCACCCCTCCACTTT
NA TRBJ2-1 TRBV25-1 TRBD2 CASRASGGTYNEQFF TGTGCCAGCAGAGCTAGCGGGGGGACCTACAATGAGCAGTTCTTC
NA TRBJ1-1 TRBV13 NA CASSLMTGTEAFF TGTGCCAGCAGCTTAATGACGGGCACTGAAGCTTTCTTT
NA TRBJ2-5 TRBV30 TRBD1 CAWHHRGLGKQYF TGTGCCTGGCACCACAGGGGCCTCGGAAAGCAGTACTTC
NA TRBJ2-3 TRBV7-8 TRBD2 CASSPGTSGPDTQYF TGTGCCAGCAGCCCTGGGACTAGCGGTCCAGATACGCAGTATTTT
few TRBJ1-1 TRBV7-9 NA CASSQRDRRAEAFF TGTGCCAGCAGCCAACGAGACAGGCGCGCTGAAGCTTTCTTT
NA TRBJ1-3 TRBV6-1 NA CASSQGGNTIYF TGTGCCAGCAGCCAGGGCGGAAACACCATATATTTT
once TRBJ1-2 TRBV28 TRBD1 CASSFGTEVRGYTF TGTGCCAGCAGTTTCGGGACAGAAGTCCGTGGCTACACCTTC
NA TRBJ2-3 TRBV27 TRBD2 CASSPLIKASGSTDTQYF TGTGCCAGCAGCCCCCTGATAAAGGCTAGCGGAAGCACAGATACGCAGTATTTT
NA TRBJ1-1 TRBV19 NA CASSGANTEAFF TGTGCCAGTAGTGGGGCGAACACTGAAGCTTTCTTT
NA TRBJ1-2 TRBV20-1 NA CSARIGLRPTF TGCAGTGCTAGAATAGGCCTGAGGCCCACCTTC
NA TRBJ1-2 TRBV27 NA CATRAPLTATDGYTF TGTGCCACCCGAGCCCCCTTGACAGCCACTGATGGCTACACCTTC
NA TRBJ1-1 TRBV7-9 NA CASSSLGEDTEAFF TGTGCCAGCAGCTCCCTTGGGGAGGACACTGAAGCTTTCTTT
few TRBJ1-6 TRBV7-8 NA CASSFEGLGAYNSPLHF TGTGCCAGCAGCTTTGAGGGACTGGGGGCCTATAATTCACCCCTCCACTTT
NA TRBJ2-2 TRBV27 NA CASSFDRLNTGELFF TGTGCCAGCAGTTTTGACAGGCTGAACACCGGGGAGCTGTTTTTT
few TRBJ1-3 TRBV25-1 TRBD1 CASGEGGDRASNTIYF TGTGCCAGCGGGGAGGGGGGGGACAGGGCCTCAAACACCATATATTTT
NA TRBJ1-4 TRBV7-3 TRBD1 CASSRTGGPNEKLFF TGTGCCAGCAGCAGAACAGGGGGACCTAATGAAAAACTGTTTTTT
NA TRBJ1-2 TRBV27 NA CASRTGDGYTF TGTGCCAGCAGGACCGGGGATGGCTACACCTTC
NA TRBJ1-1 TRBV5-6 NA CASSLGPGRGAQGAFF TGTGCCAGCAGCTTGGGTCCTGGCAGGGGTGCGCAGGGAGCTTTCTTT
few TRBJ1-5 TRBV10-1 TRBD1 CAKLRDRRSMNSGNQPQHF TGCGCCAAACTACGGGACAGGAGGAGCATGAATAGTGGCAATCAGCCCCAGCATTTT
NA TRBJ1-5 TRBV27 TRBD1 CASSHRGLDKPQHF TGTGCCAGCAGTCACAGGGGTTTAGATAAGCCCCAGCATTTT
NA TRBJ1-1 TRBV30 NA CAWSAQRSYTEAFF TGTGCCTGGAGTGCCCAAAGGAGTTACACTGAAGCTTTCTTT
NA TRBJ2-6 TRBV6-6 NA CASSYSRGANVLTF TGTGCCAGCAGTTACTCGAGAGGGGCCAACGTCCTGACTTTC
NA TRBJ2-7 TRBV5-4 NA CASSGGGGYEQYF TGTGCCAGCAGCGGGGGAGGCGGCTACGAGCAGTACTTC
NA TRBJ2-7 TRBV30 TRBD1 CAWEAGQGSHEQYF TGTGCCTGGGAGGCGGGACAGGGCTCCCACGAGCAGTACTTC
NA TRBJ2-2 TRBV14 TRBD2 CASSHPGLAGATGELFF TGTGCCAGCAGCCACCCGGGACTAGCGGGAGCCACCGGGGAGCTGTTTTTT
once TRBJ2-1 TRBV7-2 TRBD1 CASSSQTGGSYNEQFF TGTGCCAGCAGCTCGCAGACAGGGGGCTCCTACAATGAGCAGTTCTTC
NA TRBJ2-7 TRBV29-1 TRBD2 CSVQQREDGEQYF TGCAGCGTCCAACAGCGGGAGGATGGCGAGCAGTACTTC
NA TRBJ1-6 TRBV6-5 TRBD1 CASSWGQRTNSPLHF TGTGCCAGCAGTTGGGGACAGCGTACTAATTCACCCCTCCACTTT
once TRBJ2-5 TRBV7-2 NA CASSLRILWETQYF TGTGCCAGCAGCTTGAGGATTCTGTGGGAGACCCAGTACTTC
NA TRBJ1-4 TRBV7-9 NA CASSLEGVRNEKLFF TGTGCCAGCAGCTTAGAGGGGGTTAGAAATGAAAAACTGTTTTTT
NA TRBJ1-1 TRBV7-9 NA CASTPSRETEAFF TGTGCCAGCACCCCAAGCAGGGAAACTGAAGCTTTCTTT
NA TRBJ2-5 TRBV20-1 NA CSTGLQETQYF TGCAGTACAGGGCTCCAAGAGACCCAGTACTTC
NA TRBJ1-1 TRBV30 NA CAWSGRVAGTEAFF TGTGCCTGGAGTGGCAGGGTCGCGGGGACTGAAGCTTTCTTT
few TRBJ1-6 TRBV4-3 TRBD1 CASSQEKDRINSPLHF TGCGCCAGCAGCCAAGAGAAGGACAGGATTAATTCACCCCTCCACTTT
NA TRBJ1-2 TRBV6-5 TRBD1 CASSLGQLSNYGYTF TGTGCCAGCAGTTTGGGACAGCTTTCTAACTATGGCTACACCTTC
NA TRBJ2-7 TRBV5-1 NA CASRARTDTYEQYF TGCGCCAGCAGAGCCAGGACTGATACCTACGAGCAGTACTTC